This T cell receptor (beta chain) appears in the sequencing data of a study of technical replicates of blood from a few donors. Only in-frame clones appear in the TCRdb table, and some are missing; sequencing was by immunoSEQ multiplex PCR. The table records about 44,000 clones, around 96% of them present only once. The CDR3 is made up of 16 amino acids. V lost 0 bases, J lost 3 bases, and 15 bases lay in between. The germline gives CDR1 SGHRS, CDR2 YFSETQ. The material sequenced was T cells isolated from PBMCs. This clonotype originated in a human donor in good health. The chain uses TRBV5-1 and TRBJ1-1, with a tentative D call TRBD1 (5 bases). The CDR3 sequence: CASSLEGAARYTEAFF. The CDR3 DNA reads as TGCGCCAGCAGCTTGGAAGGGGCCGCAAGGTACACTGAAGCTTTCTTT.